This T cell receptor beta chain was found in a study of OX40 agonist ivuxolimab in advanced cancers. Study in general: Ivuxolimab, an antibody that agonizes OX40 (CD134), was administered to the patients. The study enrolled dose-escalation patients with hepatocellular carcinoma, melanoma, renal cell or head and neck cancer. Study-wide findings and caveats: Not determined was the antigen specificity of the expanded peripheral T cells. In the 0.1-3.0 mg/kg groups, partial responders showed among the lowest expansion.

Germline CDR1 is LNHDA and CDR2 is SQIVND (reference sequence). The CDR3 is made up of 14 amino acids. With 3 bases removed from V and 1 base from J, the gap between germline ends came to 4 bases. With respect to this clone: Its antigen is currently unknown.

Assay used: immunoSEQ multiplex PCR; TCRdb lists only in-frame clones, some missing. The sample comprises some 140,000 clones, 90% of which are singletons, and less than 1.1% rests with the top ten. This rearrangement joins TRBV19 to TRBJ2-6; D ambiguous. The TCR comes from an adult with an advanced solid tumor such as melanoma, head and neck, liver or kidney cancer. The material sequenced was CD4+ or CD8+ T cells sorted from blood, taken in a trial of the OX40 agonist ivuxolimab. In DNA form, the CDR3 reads TGTGCCAGTAGTATGAAGTCTGGGGCCAACGTCCTGACTTTC. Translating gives CASSMKSGANVLTF.